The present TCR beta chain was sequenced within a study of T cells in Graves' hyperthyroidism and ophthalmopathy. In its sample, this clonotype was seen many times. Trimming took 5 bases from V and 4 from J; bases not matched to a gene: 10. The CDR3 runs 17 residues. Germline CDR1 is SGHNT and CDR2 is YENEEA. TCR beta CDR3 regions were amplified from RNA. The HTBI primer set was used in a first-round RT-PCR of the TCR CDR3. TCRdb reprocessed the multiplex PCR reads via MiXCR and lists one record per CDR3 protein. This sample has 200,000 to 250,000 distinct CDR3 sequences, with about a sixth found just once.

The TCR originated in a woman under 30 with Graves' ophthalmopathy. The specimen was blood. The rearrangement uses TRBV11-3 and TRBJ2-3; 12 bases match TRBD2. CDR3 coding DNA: TGTGCCAGCAGCCGACACGTGACTAGCGGGAGACCAGATACGCAGTATTTT. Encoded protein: CASSRHVTSGRPDTQYF.